The clone carrying this TCR beta chain came up a few times. These data come from a study of identical twins. TCRdb processed the 5' RACE reads anew with MiXCR; each CDR3 protein has one entry. The sample contains approximately 890,000 distinct CDR3 sequences, 9% to 15% of which appear only once. The CDR3 consists of 14 residues. Germline CDR1 reads MNHEY; CDR2 reads SMNVEV (reference sequence). The ends were cut back, 5 bases at V and 0 bases at J, with 11 bases in the middle. These same records also appear under a second study, on yellow fever vaccine responses in identical twins.

The chain combines TRBV27 with TRBJ2-7, with a weak D call TRBD2 (6 bases). The sample comprised PBMCs. The TCR was taken from a woman between 18 and 30 years old in good health. As DNA, the CDR3 is TGTGCCAGCAGTAAGGGACTCCTCTCCTACGAGCAGTACTTC. It encodes CASSKGLLSYEQYF.